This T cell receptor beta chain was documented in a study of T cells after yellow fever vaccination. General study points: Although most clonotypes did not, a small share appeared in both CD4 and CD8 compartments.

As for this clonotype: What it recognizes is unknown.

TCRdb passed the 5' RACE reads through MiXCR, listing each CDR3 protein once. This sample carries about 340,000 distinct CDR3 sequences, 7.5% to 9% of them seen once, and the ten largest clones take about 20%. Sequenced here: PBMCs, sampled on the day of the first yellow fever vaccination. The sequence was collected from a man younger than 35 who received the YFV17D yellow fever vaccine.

CDR3 sequence reads: CSARDRSDSPLHF. CDR3 DNA sequence: TGCAGTGCCAGGGACAGGTCGGATTCACCCCTCCACTTT. The chain uses TRBV20-1 and TRBJ1-6; 8 bases line up with TRBD1. The CDR3 totals 13 residues. Trimming took 6 bases from V and 8 from J; bases not matched to a gene: 6. Germline V gives CDR1 DFQATT, CDR2 SNEGSKA (reference sequence).